A selection of T cell receptor beta chains follows, all from one sample in a study of cytomegalovirus exposure and HLA in healthy donors. TCRdb keeps only in-frame clones here, not all; method: immunoSEQ multiplex PCR. This table holds 150,000 to 200,000 clones, about three quarters found once. The sample taken for sequencing was PBMCs. Every receptor here comes from a female donor in good health and CMV-seronegative. Each CDR3 is given with its conserved first and last residue. D genes are given only for firm matches. Part of the rows lack a size; the others show once, few, many or a class for expanded clones.

>.|TRBJ1-6|TRBV12-2|.
CASRFRYRGRPGSYNSPLHF
TGTGCAAGTCGCTTCCGCTACAGGGGGCGACCAGGCTCCTATAATTCACCCCTCCACTTT
>TRBD2|TRBJ2-3|TRBV30|.
CAWSVLARTQYF
TGTGCCTGGAGTGTACTAGCGCGGACGCAGTATTTT
>TRBD1|TRBJ2-1|TRBV7-3|.
CASSPARQGYNEQFF
TGTGCCAGCAGCCCAGCACGACAGGGGTACAATGAGCAGTTCTTC
>.|TRBJ1-3|TRBV7-2|.
CASSFTETGNTIYF
TGTGCCAGCAGCTTTACCGAGACGGGGAACACCATATATTTT
>TRBD1|TRBJ1-6|TRBV9|.
CASSAGTAYNSPLHF
TGTGCCAGCAGCGCCGGGACAGCCTATAATTCACCCCTCCACTTT
>.|TRBJ2-3|TRBV18|few
CASSSSTDTQYF
TGTGCCAGCTCATCTAGCACAGATACGCAGTATTTT
>.|TRBJ1-1|TRBV28|.
CASSTLWANAGEGNTEAFF
TGTGCCAGCAGTACGTTATGGGCCAACGCGGGGGAGGGGAACACTGAAGCTTTCTTT
>.|TRBJ2-5|TRBV27|.
CASSFLGGVTSLQETQYF
TGTGCCAGCAGTTTCTTGGGGGGTGTAACTAGCCTCCAAGAGACCCAGTACTTC
>TRBD2|TRBJ2-3|TRBV11-2|once
CASSLGTSGNTDTQYF
TGTGCCAGCAGCCTCGGGACTAGCGGGAACACAGATACGCAGTATTTT
>.|TRBJ2-7|TRBV7-9|.
CASSRRESYEQYF
TGTGCCAGCAGCCGCCGGGAGTCCTACGAGCAGTACTTC
>TRBD1|TRBJ2-7|TRBV4-3|.
CASSQDQGAADGEQYF
TGCGCCAGCAGCCAAGATCAGGGGGCCGCGGATGGCGAGCAGTACTTC
>.|TRBJ2-3|TRBV7-7|few
CASSSGSPDTQYF
TGTGCTAGCTCCTCGGGGAGTCCAGATACGCAGTATTTT
>.|TRBJ1-6|TRBV6-5|few
CASSPKIRVSPLHF
TGTGCCAGCAGTCCCAAGATCAGGGTTTCACCCCTCCACTTT
>TRBD1|TRBJ1-4|TRBV2|.
CASQDRENEKLFF
TGTGCCAGCCAAGACAGGGAGAATGAAAAACTGTTTTTT
>TRBD1|TRBJ1-2|TRBV9|few
CASSQGQGYGYTF
TGTGCCAGCAGCCAGGGACAGGGCTATGGCTACACCTTC
>.|TRBJ1-1|TRBV30|.
CAWSAPGVFVNTEAFF
TGTGCCTGGAGTGCCCCAGGGGTCTTTGTGAACACTGAAGCTTTCTTT
>TRBD2|TRBJ2-7|TRBV11-2|.
CASSLDWASGRHEQYF
TGTGCCAGCAGCTTAGATTGGGCTAGCGGGAGGCACGAGCAGTACTTC
>.|TRBJ2-7|TRBV30|.
CAWMGRGASEQYF
TGTGCCTGGATGGGTCGGGGGGCGTCAGAGCAGTACTTC
>.|TRBJ2-3|TRBV5-1|.
CASSLAAGSDTQYF
TGCGCCAGCAGCTTGGCCGCGGGTTCAGATACGCAGTATTTT
>.|TRBJ1-5|TRBV28|.
CASSSSVGQRDQPQHF
TGTGCCAGCAGTTCTAGTGTGGGGCAGAGAGATCAGCCCCAGCATTTT
>TRBD1|TRBJ1-5|TRBV7-2|.
CASSRGDRGNQPQHF
TGTGCCAGCAGCCGGGGGGACAGGGGCAATCAGCCCCAGCATTTT
>TRBD2|TRBJ2-2|TRBV5-1|.
CASSFILAGDTGELFF
TGCGCCAGCAGCTTCATCCTAGCGGGGGACACCGGGGAGCTGTTTTTT
>.|TRBJ2-3|TRBV4-1|few
CASSQDVSEHTQYF
TGCGCCAGCAGCCAAGATGTCAGCGAACATACGCAGTATTTT
>.|TRBJ2-5|TRBV6-1|.
CAGRIGKTQYF
TGTGCCGGGCGCATCGGAAAGACCCAGTACTTC
>TRBD1|TRBJ2-3|TRBV7-9|.
CSSSRQAGTGTDTQYF
TGTTCCAGCAGCCGTCAAGCCGGGACAGGCACAGATACGCAGTATTTT
>TRBD2|TRBJ2-1|TRBV5-4|.
CASSLASGGAGDEQFF
TGTGCCAGCAGCTTGGCCAGCGGGGGGGCGGGGGATGAGCAGTTCTTC
>TRBD1|TRBJ1-4|TRBV5-6|few
CASSLLGTGNEKLFF
TGTGCCAGCAGCCTGTTAGGGACAGGTAATGAAAAACTGTTTTTT
>TRBD1|TRBJ2-7|TRBV15|.
CATSTKTGPSGEQYF
TGTGCCACCAGCACTAAGACAGGGCCGTCGGGCGAGCAGTACTTC
>TRBD2|TRBJ2-5|TRBV10-3|.
CAISEGLAGGETQYF
TGTGCCATCAGTGAAGGACTAGCGGGGGGAGAGACCCAGTACTTC
>TRBD1|TRBJ2-2|TRBV6-1|.
CASSADRETGELFF
TGTGCCAGCAGTGCGGACAGGGAAACCGGGGAGCTGTTTTTT
>.|TRBJ1-3|TRBV30|.
CAWSVGFSGNTIYF
TGTGCCTGGAGTGTCGGGTTCTCTGGAAACACCATATATTTT
>TRBD1|TRBJ1-2|TRBV28|.
CASSPHDRGQGYTF
TGTGCCAGCAGTCCCCACGACAGGGGGCAAGGCTACACCTTC
>.|TRBJ2-7|TRBV15|few
CATSRDLGYEQYF
TGTGCCACCAGCAGAGATCTAGGTTACGAGCAGTACTTC
>.|TRBJ1-2|TRBV29-1|.
CSVWAGGYTF
TGCAGCGTTTGGGCGGGTGGCTACACCTTC
>.|TRBJ2-2|TRBV30|.
CAWSRGSATGELFF
TGTGCCTGGAGTCGGGGATCGGCCACCGGGGAGCTGTTTTTT
>TRBD1|TRBJ1-3|TRBV28|.
CASSRDRVPSGNTIYF
TGTGCCAGCAGTCGAGACAGGGTCCCATCTGGAAACACCATATATTTT
>.|TRBJ2-1|TRBV28|.
CASRPGLNNEQFF
TGTGCCAGCAGACCGGGACTGAACAATGAGCAGTTCTTC
>TRBD1|TRBJ1-2|TRBV5-3|.
CARSLDSDSGGSYGYTF
TGTGCCAGAAGCTTGGATAGTGATTCAGGGGGGAGCTATGGCTACACCTTC
>.|TRBJ2-1|TRBV5-1|few
CASIRQGGEQFF
TGCGCCAGCATAAGACAGGGAGGTGAGCAGTTCTTC
>.|TRBJ2-7|TRBV28|.
CASVSGRPWDEQYF
TGTGCCAGCGTTAGCGGCCGTCCGTGGGACGAGCAGTACTTC
>TRBD1|TRBJ2-4|TRBV15|.
CATSRASSWGQGAKNIQYF
TGTGCCACCAGCAGAGCGTCTAGTTGGGGACAGGGGGCGAAAAACATTCAGTACTTC
>TRBD2|TRBJ2-3|TRBV9|.
CASSLEGAGVTDTQYF
TGTGCCAGCAGTCTAGAGGGAGCGGGGGTGACAGATACGCAGTATTTT
>.|TRBJ1-5|TRBV6-5|.
CASSYNAYVNQPQHF
TGTGCCAGCAGTTACAATGCCTACGTCAATCAGCCCCAGCATTTT
>.|TRBJ1-2|TRBV2|.
CASSEESYGYTF
TGTGCCAGCAGTGAAGAGAGCTATGGCTACACCTTC
>.|TRBJ2-3|TRBV9|.
CASSVALRAATDTQYF
TGTGCCAGCAGCGTAGCTTTGCGGGCGGCAACAGATACGCAGTATTTT
>TRBD1|TRBJ1-2|TRBV28|.
CASSPGTGYGYTF
TGTGCCAGCAGTCCCGGGACAGGTTATGGCTACACCTTC
>.|TRBJ2-3|TRBV7-2|.
CASSTRASIFTQYF
TGTGCCAGCAGCACCCGAGCTTCAATATTTACGCAGTATTTT
>TRBD1|TRBJ1-2|TRBV5-1|.
CASRPGQGAYYGYTF
TGCGCCAGCAGACCAGGACAGGGGGCATACTATGGCTACACCTTC
>.|TRBJ2-1|TRBV6-5|once
CASTSRPYNEQFF
TGTGCCAGCACTAGCAGGCCTTACAATGAGCAGTTCTTC
>TRBD1|TRBJ1-1|TRBV12-5|.
CASGQQGYTEAFF
TGTGCTAGTGGCCAACAGGGGTACACTGAAGCTTTCTTT